The rows below give T cell receptor beta chains drawn from one sample of a study of T-cell memory formation after mild COVID-19. Each CDR3 protein gets one entry after TCRdb re-called the 5' RACE reads with MiXCR. The sample consists of just over 200,000 distinct CDR3 sequences, around 9.5% of them appearing once. The sample consisted of PBMCs or a T cell subset sorted from them (not recorded which). These receptors all come from a man aged 18 to 29 who had mild COVID-19 (a few samples of this study predate the infection). Cell type and time point are not known. Both conserved end residues are part of each CDR3. A D gene is named only where the DNA matches it firmly. The listing skips clone size in some rows; elsewhere it reads once, few, many or a size class.

V	J	D	size	CDR3	DNA
TRBV7-3	TRBJ2-5	TRBD2	.	CASSRSGGPEAQYF	TGTGCCAGCAGCCGTAGCGGGGGCCCCGAGGCCCAGTACTTC
TRBV4-3	TRBJ2-1	.	many	CASSQDHAWGGTHEQFF	TGCGCCAGCAGCCAAGATCATGCGTGGGGAGGAACCCATGAGCAGTTCTTC
TRBV6-2/TRBV6-3	TRBJ1-5	TRBD1	many	CASSSGTGNQPQHF	TGTGCCAGCAGTTCAGGGACAGGCAATCAGCCCCAGCATTTT
TRBV5-4	TRBJ2-5	TRBD1	.	CASSFDRGETQYF	TGTGCCAGCAGCTTTGACAGGGGGGAGACCCAGTACTTC
TRBV3-1	TRBJ1-1	TRBD1	few	CASSQTGAEAFF	TGTGCCAGCAGCCAAACAGGGGCTGAAGCTTTCTTT
TRBV7-9	TRBJ2-3	TRBD1	many	CARGGLGTDTQYF	TGTGCCAGAGGGGGCCTTGGGACAGATACGCAGTATTTT
TRBV4-2	TRBJ2-3	.	few	CASSQARVAFGDTQYF	TGTGCCAGCAGCCAAGCACGGGTAGCGTTTGGAGATACGCAGTATTTT
TRBV12-3/TRBV12-4	TRBJ2-5	.	.	CASSFGGATPQETQYF	TGTGCCAGCAGTTTTGGGGGGGCGACTCCGCAAGAGACCCAGTACTTC
TRBV4-3	TRBJ1-2	.	few	CASSQDPGTYGYTF	TGCGCCAGCAGCCAAGATCCGGGGACCTATGGCTACACCTTC
TRBV6-5	TRBJ2-1	.	.	CASSYSARWFF	TGTGCCAGCAGTTACTCAGCCCGCTGGTTCTTC
TRBV2	TRBJ2-1	.	.	CASRAKILYNEQFF	TGTGCCAGCAGGGCTAAGATACTTTACAATGAGCAGTTCTTC
TRBV20-1	TRBJ1-2	TRBD1	.	CSAAKTGLDYGYTF	TGCAGTGCTGCAAAGACAGGGCTGGACTATGGCTACACCTTC
TRBV24-1	TRBJ2-1	TRBD1	few	CATSVPGTGLNEQFF	TGTGCCACCAGTGTCCCCGGGACAGGGCTTAATGAGCAGTTCTTC
TRBV9	TRBJ2-3	.	.	CASSVVPSGRTDTQYF	TGTGCCAGCAGCGTAGTCCCCAGCGGACGCACAGATACGCAGTATTTT
TRBV4-3	TRBJ2-3	.	few	CASSQGGRGRSTDTQYF	TGCGCCAGCAGCCAAGGGGGAAGGGGGAGAAGCACAGATACGCAGTATTTT
TRBV29-1	TRBJ1-1	.	many	CSVEVQGNTEAFF	TGCAGCGTTGAAGTACAGGGAAACACTGAAGCTTTCTTT
TRBV7-6	TRBJ2-3	.	few	CASRSSSTDTQYF	TGTGCCAGCAGGTCCAGTAGCACAGATACGCAGTATTTT
TRBV7-2	TRBJ1-6	.	few	CASSLVGANNSPLHF	TGTGCCAGCAGCTTAGTTGGGGCGAATAATTCACCCCTCCACTTT
TRBV7-9	TRBJ2-3	TRBD1	.	CASSLDRGQSDTQYF	TGTGCCAGCAGCTTAGACAGGGGGCAGTCGGATACGCAGTATTTT
TRBV20-1	TRBJ2-5	.	many	CSARSDQETQYF	TGCAGTGCTAGATCCGACCAAGAGACCCAGTACTTC
TRBV9	TRBJ2-1	.	few	CASSVRGRPYNEQFF	TGTGCCAGCAGCGTACGGGGGCGCCCCTACAATGAGCAGTTCTTC
TRBV5-1	TRBJ1-6	.	many	CASSLRTETNSPLHF	TGCGCCAGCAGCCTTCGGACAGAGACTAATTCACCCCTCCACTTT
TRBV6-1	TRBJ1-5	.	few	CASSAPSQPQHF	TGTGCCAGCAGTGCCCCCTCCCAGCCCCAGCATTTT
TRBV18	TRBJ2-5	.	.	CASSPLQETQYF	TGTGCCAGCTCACCACTACAAGAGACCCAGTACTTC
TRBV5-1	TRBJ2-2	.	.	CASSIRITMGREHTGELFF	TGCGCCAGCAGCATCCGGATCACCATGGGGAGAGAGCACACCGGGGAGCTGTTTTTT
TRBV5-1	TRBJ1-1	.	.	CASSTEGLEAFF	TGCGCCAGCAGTACAGAGGGCCTTGAAGCTTTCTTT
TRBV5-1	TRBJ1-4	.	.	CASSLISGARGEKLFF	TGCGCCAGCAGCTTAATCTCAGGTGCCCGTGGTGAAAAACTGTTTTTT
TRBV5-4	TRBJ1-6	TRBD1	few	CASSLPGTGVGSPLHF	TGTGCCAGCAGCCTTCCCGGGACAGGGGTCGGTTCACCCCTCCACTTT
TRBV20-1	TRBJ1-2	TRBD1	.	CSAPAGGGFGYTF	TGCAGTGCTCCGGCAGGGGGCGGTTTTGGCTACACCTTC
TRBV18	TRBJ1-5	.	.	CASSTIGWDSNQPQHF	TGTGCCAGCTCAACTATCGGCTGGGATAGCAATCAGCCCCAGCATTTT
TRBV6-5	TRBJ2-3	.	.	CASSYQGTTTDTQYF	TGTGCCAGCAGTTACCAGGGAACTACCACAGATACGCAGTATTTT
TRBV7-2	TRBJ2-3	.	few	CASSLRPTDTQYF	TGTGCCAGCAGCTTACGGCCCACAGATACGCAGTATTTT
TRBV20-1	TRBJ2-1	TRBD2	few	CSATWGSGGTMDEQFF	TGCAGTGCTACCTGGGGAAGCGGGGGGACTATGGATGAGCAGTTCTTC
TRBV7-3	TRBJ2-1	.	.	CASSSTGYEQFF	TGTGCCAGCAGCTCCACAGGGTATGAGCAGTTCTTC
TRBV7-2	TRBJ1-4	.	.	CASSLTDTTGVREKLFF	TGTGCCAGCAGCTTAACGGATACGACGGGGGTGAGGGAAAAACTGTTTTTT
TRBV6-2/TRBV6-3	TRBJ2-2	TRBD1	few	CASSNRDRLTGELFF	TGTGCCAGCAGTAACCGGGACAGGCTGACCGGGGAGCTGTTTTTT
TRBV18	TRBJ1-2	TRBD1	.	CASSPQEQGARGYTF	TGTGCCAGCTCACCCCAGGAACAGGGGGCTCGCGGCTACACCTTC
TRBV10-3	TRBJ2-5	.	few	CAISPPGETQYF	TGTGCCATCAGCCCTCCGGGAGAGACCCAGTACTTC
TRBV6-6	TRBJ2-5	.	few	CASRLGISTETQYF	TGTGCCAGCAGACTAGGGATTTCGACGGAGACCCAGTACTTC
TRBV5-1	TRBJ2-1	TRBD2	.	CASSPLGLAGREQFF	TGCGCCAGCAGCCCCCTCGGACTAGCGGGGCGGGAGCAGTTCTTC
TRBV21-1	TRBJ2-3	.	.	CASPKPLAGGDTQYF	TGTGCCAGTCCCAAGCCGCTAGCGGGGGGAGATACGCAGTATTTT
TRBV6-2/TRBV6-3	TRBJ1-5	.	few	CASSSPGQKLNQPQHF	TGTGCCAGCAGTTCACCTGGACAGAAGCTCAATCAGCCCCAGCATTTT
TRBV2	TRBJ1-4	.	.	CASSEVIGPEKLFF	TGTGCCAGCAGTGAAGTGATAGGGCCTGAAAAACTGTTTTTT
TRBV5-6	TRBJ1-4	.	.	CASSLVSRNEKLFF	TGTGCCAGCAGCTTGGTATCCCGGAATGAAAAACTGTTTTTT
TRBV12-3/TRBV12-4	TRBJ2-6	.	.	CASTPGESGANVLTF	TGTGCCAGCACCCCGGGGGAGTCTGGGGCCAACGTCCTGACTTTC
TRBV6-5	TRBJ1-1	.	many	CASSSGMNTEAFF	TGTGCCAGCAGTTCGGGAATGAACACTGAAGCTTTCTTT
TRBV10-3	TRBJ1-6	TRBD1	many	CAISESKVSDRAYSPPLHF	TGTGCCATCAGTGAGTCGAAAGTCTCGGACAGGGCTTATTCTCCACCCCTCCACTTT
TRBV6-6	TRBJ2-7	.	many	CASTQGTSPPAYEQYF	TGTGCCAGCACTCAGGGGACCTCCCCCCCAGCCTACGAGCAGTACTTC
TRBV19	TRBJ1-5	.	.	CASSEQGRLPQHF	TGTGCCAGTAGTGAGCAGGGGCGGCTGCCCCAGCATTTT
TRBV2	TRBJ1-1	.	few	CASSERGEAFF	TGTGCCAGCAGTGAACGGGGTGAAGCTTTCTTT
TRBV4-1	TRBJ2-3	TRBD2	.	CASSQVGGGAGDTQYF	TGCGCCAGCAGCCAAGTAGGCGGGGGGGCCGGGGATACGCAGTATTTT
TRBV5-1	TRBJ2-1	.	few	CASSLGWGQVRNEQFF	TGCGCCAGCAGCTTGGGGTGGGGGCAGGTCAGGAATGAGCAGTTCTTC